The T cell receptor beta chain under discussion was sequenced for a study of monozygotic twins with inflammatory bowel disease (dated by TCRdb to about 2019). With respect to the entire study: In total, roughly 28 monozygotic twin pairs made up the full study: 19 Danish pairs, all IBD-discordant, plus nine German pairs, of which four were IBD-concordant and five were IBD-discordant. Each individual had, on average, about 151 000 unique TCRalpha sequences and 181 000 unique TCRbeta sequences available for analysis. The search for disease-associated traits relied mainly on comparing IBD patients with their genetically identical healthy co-twins within discordant pairs.

Overall results and qualifications from the work: Concordant and discordant twins showed no difference in repertoire similarity, possibly because of limited statistical power. Fewer clonotypes were shared with other individuals by IBD patients than by healthy twins, most markedly in patients showing signs of disease activity. No single strong signal or clonotype linked to IBD turned up in the results, so the idea that one exists was not supported. Measured by the inverse Simpson index, TCRbeta repertoire diversity was lower in IBD patients than in their healthy co-twins. Distinction between different T cell subtypes could not be achieved in the analysis. Differing immunosuppressive treatments among patients may have added background noise and inter-individual variability to the repertoires.

From each donor, a roughly 2.7 ml peripheral blood sample was collected into PAXgene tubes and kept at -80 degrees C. Without any T cell sorting, total RNA was extracted from whole blood using the PAXgene blood miRNA kit on an automated QIAcube. Peripheral blood from monozygotic twin pairs who were concordant or discordant for inflammatory bowel disease underwent deep TCRalpha and TCRbeta repertoire profiling using unique molecular barcoding. Smoking habits were recorded for all twin pairs, with individuals classified as current, former or never smokers. Based on the germline V gene, the CDR1 and CDR2 sequences are SGHRS and YFSETQ. The CDR3 covers 16 residues, taking in both the cysteine and the phenylalanine. A DNA sequence was not provided. The method behind the library was 5' RACE. Preparation of each TCR library used 3,000 to 3,500 ng of total RNA. cDNA was synthesized with SMARTScribe reverse transcriptase in eight separate reactions per sample. Unique molecular identifiers containing a 6-nucleotide sample barcode were introduced through template switching during cDNA synthesis. Amplification of TCRalpha and TCRbeta cDNA involved two nested PCRs of 16 and 9 cycles, and each PCR was followed by bead purification. Before amplification, cDNA was treated with uracil DNA-glycosylase and purified using the QIAquick PCR purification kit. The second PCR added Illumina TruSeq-compatible adapters along with sample-specific barcodes. TapeStation and Qubit were used to check library quality and concentration, and roughly 4.8 ng of each library went into the pool. Sequencing of the pooled libraries was done on an Illumina HiSeq2500 single-index Rapid Run using custom sequencing primers and 2 x 100 bp reads. The original pipeline was this. PCR and sequencing errors were corrected by UMI-based consensus assembly using MiGEC version 1.2.6. V(D)J alignment, clonotype assembly and CDR3 extraction were performed with MiXCR version 2.1.1. To normalise gene usage, clonotype sharing and MAIT/NKT TCR abundance, the analysis used the top 1000, 10 000 and 20 000 clonotypes per sample. Diversity was computed as the inverse Simpson index with the vegan R package after downsampling to 27 000 UMIs. Paired Mann-Whitney U tests on discordant twin pairs were used, with Benjamini-Hochberg multiple-testing correction. TCRdb reprocessed the reads, and each CDR3 protein sequence is entered once, without DNA. The V and J calls, along with clone size, are taken from TCRdb and not from the paper's own processing. The sample table records over 150,000 distinct CDR3 sequences. The ten biggest clones cover roughly 2.3% of the sample.

In regard to this clonotype: What this receptor recognizes is not known.

The sequencing sample was made of blood. This sequence originates from a human donor with ulcerative colitis or Crohn's disease, or a healthy co-twin of an affected twin (not recorded which). The sequence joins TRBV5-1 to TRBJ1-1; without DNA, the TCRdb call of TRBD1 cannot be checked. The CDR3 region: CASSKNPGQGNTEAFF.